This TCR beta chain was identified in a study of cytomegalovirus exposure and HLA in healthy donors. A multiplex PCR was run with 60 Vbeta primers and 13 Jbeta primers. Method: immunoSEQ multiplex PCR; TCRdb's copy keeps in-frame clones and lacks some. There are about 130,000 clones in the sample; about 78% occur only once, and about 3% lies in the top ten. CDR1 is SGDLS, CDR2 YYNGEE, per germline. The ends lost 2 bases at V and 3 bases at J; junction bases unmatched: 5. There are 16 residues in the CDR3. In regard to this clone: Its target is unknown.

The study, taken as a whole, reports: Later analysis found that TCR beta chains associated with HLA were more clonally expanded than other, equally common chains.

The source is a human donor in good health. The V and J genes are TRBV9 and TRBJ2-3; 11 nucleotides match TRBD2. The sequencing input was PBMCs. This CDR3 is CASSVSSSGRTDTQYF. CDR3 coding DNA: TGTGCCAGCAGCGTTTCTTCTAGCGGGAGGACAGATACGCAGTATTTT.